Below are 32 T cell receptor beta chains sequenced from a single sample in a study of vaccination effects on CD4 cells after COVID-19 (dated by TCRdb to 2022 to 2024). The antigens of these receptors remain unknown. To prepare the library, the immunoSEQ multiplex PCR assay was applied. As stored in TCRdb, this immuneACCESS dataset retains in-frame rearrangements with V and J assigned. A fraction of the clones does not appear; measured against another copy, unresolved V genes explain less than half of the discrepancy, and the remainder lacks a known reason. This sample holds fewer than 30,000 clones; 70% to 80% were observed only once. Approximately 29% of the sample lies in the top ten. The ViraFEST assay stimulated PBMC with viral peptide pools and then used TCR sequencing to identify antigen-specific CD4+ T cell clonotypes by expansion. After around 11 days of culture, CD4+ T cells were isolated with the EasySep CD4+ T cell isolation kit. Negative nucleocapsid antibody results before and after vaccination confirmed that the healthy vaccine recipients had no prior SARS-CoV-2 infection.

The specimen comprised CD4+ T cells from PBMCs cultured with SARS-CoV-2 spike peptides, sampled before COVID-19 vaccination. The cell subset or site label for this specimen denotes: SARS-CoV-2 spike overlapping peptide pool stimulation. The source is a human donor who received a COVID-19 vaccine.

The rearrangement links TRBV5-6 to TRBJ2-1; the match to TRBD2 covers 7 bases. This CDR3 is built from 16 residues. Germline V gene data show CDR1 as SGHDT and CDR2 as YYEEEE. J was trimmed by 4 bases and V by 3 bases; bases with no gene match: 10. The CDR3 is CASSSPWGGSYNEQFF. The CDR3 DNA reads TGTGCCAGCAGCTCCCCGTGGGGGGGGAGTTACAATGAGCAGTTCTTC.

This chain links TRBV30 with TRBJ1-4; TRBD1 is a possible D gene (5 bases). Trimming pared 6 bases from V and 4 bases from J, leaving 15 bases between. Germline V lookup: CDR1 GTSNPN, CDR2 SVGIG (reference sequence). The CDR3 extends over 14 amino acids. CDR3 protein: CACLSGTSNEKLFF. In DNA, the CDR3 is TGTGCCTGCCTATCCGGGACCAGTAATGAAAAACTGTTTTTT. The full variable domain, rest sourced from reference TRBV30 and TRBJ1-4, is SQTIHQWPATLVQPVGSPLSLECTVEGTSNPNLYWYRQAAGRGLQLLFYSVGIGQISSEVPQNLSASRPQDRQFILSSKKLLLSDSGFYLCACLSGTSNEKLFFGSGTQLSVL.

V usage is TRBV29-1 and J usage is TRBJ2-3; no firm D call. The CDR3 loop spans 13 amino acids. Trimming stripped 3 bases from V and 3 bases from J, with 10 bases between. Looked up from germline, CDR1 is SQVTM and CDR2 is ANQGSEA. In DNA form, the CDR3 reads TGCAGCGTTGAGGGCAGGTTTACAGATACGCAGTATTTT. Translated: CSVEGRFTDTQYF.

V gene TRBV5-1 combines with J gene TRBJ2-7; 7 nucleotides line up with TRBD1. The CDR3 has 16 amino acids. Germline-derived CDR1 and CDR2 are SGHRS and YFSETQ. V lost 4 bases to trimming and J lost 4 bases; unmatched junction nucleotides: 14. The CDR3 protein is CASSLGQARTSYEQYF. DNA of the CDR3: TGCGCCAGCAGCCTCGGACAGGCTAGGACGTCTTACGAGCAGTACTTC.

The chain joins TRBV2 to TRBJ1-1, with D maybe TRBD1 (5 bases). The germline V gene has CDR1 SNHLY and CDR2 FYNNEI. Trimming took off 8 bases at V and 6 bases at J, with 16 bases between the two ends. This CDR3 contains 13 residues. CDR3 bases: TGTGCCAGCGGGACCTTGGGCGGGGCTGAAGCTTTCTTT. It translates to CASGTLGGAEAFF. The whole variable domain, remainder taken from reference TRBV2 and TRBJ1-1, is EPEVTQTPSHQVTQMGQEVILRCVPISNHLYFYWYRQILGQKVEFLVSFYNNEISEKSEIFDDQFSVERPDGSNFTLKIRSTKLEDSAMYFCASGTLGGAEAFFGQGTRLTVV.

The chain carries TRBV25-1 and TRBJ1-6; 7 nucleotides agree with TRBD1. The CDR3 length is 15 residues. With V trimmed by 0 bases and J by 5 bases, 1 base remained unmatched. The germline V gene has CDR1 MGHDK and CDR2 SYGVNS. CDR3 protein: CASSEYRGDNSPLHF. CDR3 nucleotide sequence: TGTGCCAGCAGTGAATACAGGGGGGATAATTCACCCCTCCACTTT.

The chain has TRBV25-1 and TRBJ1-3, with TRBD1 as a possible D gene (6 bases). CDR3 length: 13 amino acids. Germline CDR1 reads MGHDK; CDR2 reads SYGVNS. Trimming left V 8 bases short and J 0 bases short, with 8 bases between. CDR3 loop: CASVQGSGNTIYF. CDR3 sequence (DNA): TGTGCCAGCGTACAGGGCTCTGGAAACACCATATATTTT.

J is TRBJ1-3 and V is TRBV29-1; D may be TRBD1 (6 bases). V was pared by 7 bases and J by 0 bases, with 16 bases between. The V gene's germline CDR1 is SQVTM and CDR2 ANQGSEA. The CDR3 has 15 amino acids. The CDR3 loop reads CSDPGQPSSGNTIYF. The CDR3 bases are TGCAGCGACCCGGGACAACCAAGCTCTGGAAACACCATATATTTT. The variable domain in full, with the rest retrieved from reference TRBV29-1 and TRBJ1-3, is SAVISQKPSRDICQRGTSLTIQCQVDSQVTMMFWYRQQPGQSLTLIATANQGSEATYESGFVIDKFPISRPNLTFSTLTVSNMSPEDSSIYLCSDPGQPSSGNTIYFGEGSWLTVV.

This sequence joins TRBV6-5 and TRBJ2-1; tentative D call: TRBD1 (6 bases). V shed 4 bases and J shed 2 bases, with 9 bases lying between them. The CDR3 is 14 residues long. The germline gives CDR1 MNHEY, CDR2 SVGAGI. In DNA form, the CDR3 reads TGTGCCAGCAGTTCAGGGGACACCTACAATGAGCAGTTCTTC. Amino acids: CASSSGDTYNEQFF.

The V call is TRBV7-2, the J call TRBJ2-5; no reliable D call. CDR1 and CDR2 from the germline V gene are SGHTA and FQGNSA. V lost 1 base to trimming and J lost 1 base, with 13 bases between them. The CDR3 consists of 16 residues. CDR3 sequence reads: CASSLVGIRTQETQYF. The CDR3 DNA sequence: TGTGCCAGCAGCTTAGTAGGAATCAGGACCCAAGAGACCCAGTACTTC.

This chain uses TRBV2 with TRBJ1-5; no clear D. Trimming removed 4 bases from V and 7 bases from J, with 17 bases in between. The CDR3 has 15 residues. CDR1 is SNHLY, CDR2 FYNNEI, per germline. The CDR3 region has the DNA TGTGCCAGCAGTGCCGAGTCAGCGAGGAGACAGCCCCAGCATTTT. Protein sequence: CASSAESARRQPQHF. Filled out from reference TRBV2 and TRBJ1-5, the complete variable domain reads EPEVTQTPSHQVTQMGQEVILRCVPISNHLYFYWYRQILGQKVEFLVSFYNNEISEKSEIFDDQFSVERPDGSNFTLKIRSTKLEDSAMYFCASSAESARRQPQHFGDGTRLSIL.

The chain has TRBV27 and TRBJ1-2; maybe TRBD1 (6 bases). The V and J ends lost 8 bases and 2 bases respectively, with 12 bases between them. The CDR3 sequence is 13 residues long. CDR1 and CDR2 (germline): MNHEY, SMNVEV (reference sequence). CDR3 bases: TGTGCCAGCGGGAGGGGGGGAAACTATGGCTACACCTTC. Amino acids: CASGRGGNYGYTF.

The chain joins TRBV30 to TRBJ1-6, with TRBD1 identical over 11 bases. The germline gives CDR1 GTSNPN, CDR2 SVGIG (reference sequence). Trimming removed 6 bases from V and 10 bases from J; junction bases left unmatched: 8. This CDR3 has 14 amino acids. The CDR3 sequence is CACAGTGGLSPLHF. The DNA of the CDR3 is TGTGCCTGTGCCGGGACAGGGGGTCTCTCACCCCTCCACTTT. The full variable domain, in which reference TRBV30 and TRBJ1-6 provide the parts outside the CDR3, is SQTIHQWPATLVQPVGSPLSLECTVEGTSNPNLYWYRQAAGRGLQLLFYSVGIGQISSEVPQNLSASRPQDRQFILSSKKLLLSDSGFYLCACAGTGGLSPLHFGNGTRLTVT.

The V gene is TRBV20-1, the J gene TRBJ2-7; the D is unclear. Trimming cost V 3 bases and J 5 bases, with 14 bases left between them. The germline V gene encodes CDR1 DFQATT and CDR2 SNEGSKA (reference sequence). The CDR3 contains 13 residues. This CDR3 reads CSASALATDEQYF. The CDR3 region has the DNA TGCAGTGCTAGTGCGTTAGCAACCGACGAGCAGTACTTC.

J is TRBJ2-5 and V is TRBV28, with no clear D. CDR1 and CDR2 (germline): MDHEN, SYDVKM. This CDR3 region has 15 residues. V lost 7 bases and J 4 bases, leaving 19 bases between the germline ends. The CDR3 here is CASTERKIVGETQYF. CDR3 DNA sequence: TGTGCCAGCACCGAACGAAAAATAGTGGGAGAGACCCAGTACTTC.

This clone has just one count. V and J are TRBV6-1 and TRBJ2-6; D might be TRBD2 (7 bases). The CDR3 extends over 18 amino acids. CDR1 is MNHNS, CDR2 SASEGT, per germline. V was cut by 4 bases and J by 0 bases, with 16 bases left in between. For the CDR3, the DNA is TGTGCCAGCAGTGCTCTAGGGGGGGTGGCCTCTGGGGCCAACGTCCTGACTTTC. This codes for CASSALGGVASGANVLTF.

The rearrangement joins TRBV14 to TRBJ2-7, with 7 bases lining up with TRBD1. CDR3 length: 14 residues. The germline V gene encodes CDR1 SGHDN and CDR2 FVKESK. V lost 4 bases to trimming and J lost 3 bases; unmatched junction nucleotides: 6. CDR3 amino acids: CASSLMTGYYEQYF. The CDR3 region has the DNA TGTGCCAGCAGCCTCATGACAGGGTACTACGAGCAGTACTTC.

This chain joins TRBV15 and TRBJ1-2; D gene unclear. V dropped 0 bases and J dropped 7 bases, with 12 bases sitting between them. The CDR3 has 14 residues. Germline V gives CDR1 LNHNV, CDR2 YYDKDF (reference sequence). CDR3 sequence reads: CATSRDRRVGGYTF. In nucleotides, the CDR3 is TGTGCCACCAGCAGAGATAGGAGGGTAGGTGGCTACACCTTC.

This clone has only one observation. The CDR3 region has the DNA TGTGCCTGGAGTGAAGGGACAGGGAATGAAAAACTGTTTTTT. Translated, it gives CAWSEGTGNEKLFF. The chain recombines TRBV30 with TRBJ1-4; TRBD1 aligns across 9 bases. CDR1 is GTSNPN and CDR2 is SVGIG in the germline V gene (reference sequence). Trimming at V came to 1 base and at J to 5 bases, leaving 2 bases not matched to a gene. The CDR3 length is 14 residues.

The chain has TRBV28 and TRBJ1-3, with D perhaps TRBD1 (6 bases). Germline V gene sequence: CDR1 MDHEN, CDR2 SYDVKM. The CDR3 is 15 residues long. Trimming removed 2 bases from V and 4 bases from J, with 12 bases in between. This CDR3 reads CASSLPGVRGNTIYF. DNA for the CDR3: TGTGCCAGCAGTTTACCAGGGGTCCGCGGAAACACCATATATTTT.

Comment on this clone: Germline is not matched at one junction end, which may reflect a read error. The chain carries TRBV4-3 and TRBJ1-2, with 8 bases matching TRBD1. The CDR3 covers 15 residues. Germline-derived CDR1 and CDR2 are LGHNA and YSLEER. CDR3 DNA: TGCGCCAGCAGCCAAGTCCAGGGGGCTAATTATGGCTACACCTTC. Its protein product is CASSQVQGANYGYTF.

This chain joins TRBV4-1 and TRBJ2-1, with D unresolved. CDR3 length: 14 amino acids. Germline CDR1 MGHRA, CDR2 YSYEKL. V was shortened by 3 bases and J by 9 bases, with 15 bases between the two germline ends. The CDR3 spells CASSQPRRSGEQFF. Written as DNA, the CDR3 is TGCGCCAGCAGCCAGCCCAGAAGATCCGGTGAGCAGTTCTTC.

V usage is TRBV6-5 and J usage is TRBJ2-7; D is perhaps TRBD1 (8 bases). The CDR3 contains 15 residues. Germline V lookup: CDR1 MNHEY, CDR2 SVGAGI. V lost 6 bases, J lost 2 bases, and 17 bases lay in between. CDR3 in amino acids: CASSPRGDRPYEQYF. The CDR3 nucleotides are TGTGCCAGCAGCCCCCGGGGGGACAGGCCCTACGAGCAGTACTTC.

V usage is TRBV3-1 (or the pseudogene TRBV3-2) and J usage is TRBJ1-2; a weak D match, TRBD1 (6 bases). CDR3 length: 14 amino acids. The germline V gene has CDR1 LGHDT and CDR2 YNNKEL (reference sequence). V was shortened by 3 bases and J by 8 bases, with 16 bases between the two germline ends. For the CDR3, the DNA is TGTGCCAGCAGCCAGGGATCGTTCGGGGGCGGCTACACCTTC. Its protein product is CASSQGSFGGGYTF.

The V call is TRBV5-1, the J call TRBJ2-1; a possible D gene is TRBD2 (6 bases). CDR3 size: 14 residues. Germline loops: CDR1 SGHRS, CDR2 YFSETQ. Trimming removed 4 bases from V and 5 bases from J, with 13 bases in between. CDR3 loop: CASSAGTSNNEQFF. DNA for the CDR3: TGCGCCAGCAGCGCCGGGACTTCTAACAATGAGCAGTTCTTC. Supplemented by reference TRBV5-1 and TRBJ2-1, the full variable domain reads KAGVTQTPRYLIKTRGQQVTLSCSPISGHRSVSWYQQTPGQGLQFLFEYFSETQRNKGNFPGRFSGRQFSNSRSEMNVSTLELGDSALYLCASSAGTSNNEQFFGPGTRLTVL.

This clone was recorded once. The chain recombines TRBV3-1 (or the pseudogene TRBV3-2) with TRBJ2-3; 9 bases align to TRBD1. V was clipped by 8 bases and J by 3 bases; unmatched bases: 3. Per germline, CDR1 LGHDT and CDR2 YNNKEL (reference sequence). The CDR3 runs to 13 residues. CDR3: CASADRGTDTQYF. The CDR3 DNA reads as TGTGCCAGCGCAGACAGGGGGACAGATACGCAGTATTTT.

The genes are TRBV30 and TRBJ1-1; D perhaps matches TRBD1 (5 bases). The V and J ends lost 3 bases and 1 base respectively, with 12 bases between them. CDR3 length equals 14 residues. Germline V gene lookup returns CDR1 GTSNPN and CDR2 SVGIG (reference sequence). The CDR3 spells CAWSRELRNTEAFF. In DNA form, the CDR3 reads TGTGCCTGGAGCAGGGAATTAAGGAACACTGAAGCTTTCTTT.

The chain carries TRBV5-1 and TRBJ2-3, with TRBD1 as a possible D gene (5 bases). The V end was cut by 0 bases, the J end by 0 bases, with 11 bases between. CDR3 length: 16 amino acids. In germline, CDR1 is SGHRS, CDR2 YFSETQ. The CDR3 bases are TGCGCCAGCAGCTTGGAGGGGCCTTACAGCACAGATACGCAGTATTTT. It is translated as CASSLEGPYSTDTQYF.

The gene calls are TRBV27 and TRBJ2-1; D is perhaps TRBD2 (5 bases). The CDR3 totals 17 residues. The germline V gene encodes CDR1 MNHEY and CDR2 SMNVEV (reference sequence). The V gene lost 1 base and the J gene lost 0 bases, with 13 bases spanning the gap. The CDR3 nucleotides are TGTGCCAGCAGTTTATTGTTGGCTAGCAGCTCCTACAATGAGCAGTTCTTC. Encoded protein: CASSLLLASSSYNEQFF.

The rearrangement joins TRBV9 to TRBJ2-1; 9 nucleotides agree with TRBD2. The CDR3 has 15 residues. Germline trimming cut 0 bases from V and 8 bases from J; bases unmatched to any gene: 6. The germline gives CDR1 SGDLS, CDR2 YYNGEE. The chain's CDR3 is CASSVGVAGADEQFF. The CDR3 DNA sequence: TGTGCCAGCAGCGTAGGAGTAGCGGGGGCCGATGAGCAGTTCTTC.

CDR3 coding DNA: TGTGCCAGCAGAGGGACTAGCGGCTACGAGCAGTACTTC. Translating gives CASRGTSGYEQYF. The V call is TRBV6-5, the J call TRBJ2-7, with 11 bases identical to TRBD2. This CDR3 comprises 13 residues. V dropped 6 bases and J dropped 3; count of bases not matched to a gene: 1. Per germline, CDR1 MNHEY and CDR2 SVGAGI.

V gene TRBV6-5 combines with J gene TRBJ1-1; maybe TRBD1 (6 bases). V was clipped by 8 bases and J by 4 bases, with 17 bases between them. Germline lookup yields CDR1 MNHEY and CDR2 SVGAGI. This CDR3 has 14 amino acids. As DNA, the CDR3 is TGTGCCAGCCGACAGTACAGGGAACGCACTGAAGCTTTCTTT. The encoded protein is CASRQYRERTEAFF.